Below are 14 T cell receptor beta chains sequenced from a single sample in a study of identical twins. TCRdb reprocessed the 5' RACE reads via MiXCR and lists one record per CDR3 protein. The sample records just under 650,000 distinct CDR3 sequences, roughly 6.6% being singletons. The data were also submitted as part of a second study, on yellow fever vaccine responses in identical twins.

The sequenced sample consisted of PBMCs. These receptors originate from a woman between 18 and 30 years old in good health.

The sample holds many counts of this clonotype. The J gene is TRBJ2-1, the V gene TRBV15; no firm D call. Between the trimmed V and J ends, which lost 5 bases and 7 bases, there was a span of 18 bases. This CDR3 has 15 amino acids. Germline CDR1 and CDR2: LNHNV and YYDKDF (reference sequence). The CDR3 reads CATSPSPGLQNEQFF. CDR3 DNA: TGTGCCACCAGCCCCTCCCCGGGTCTTCAAAATGAGCAGTTCTTC.

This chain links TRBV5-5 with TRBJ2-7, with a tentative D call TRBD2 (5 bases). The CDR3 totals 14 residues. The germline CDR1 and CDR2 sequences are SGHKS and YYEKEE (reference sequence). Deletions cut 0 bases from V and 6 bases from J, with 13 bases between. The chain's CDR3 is CASSLGPRGSEQYF. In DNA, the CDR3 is TGTGCCAGCAGCTTGGGGCCACGGGGTTCCGAGCAGTACTTC.

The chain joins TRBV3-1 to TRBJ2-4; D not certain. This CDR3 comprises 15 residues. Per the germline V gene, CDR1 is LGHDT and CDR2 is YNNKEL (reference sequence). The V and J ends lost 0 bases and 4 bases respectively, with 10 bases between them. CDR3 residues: CASSQDFLGKNIQYF. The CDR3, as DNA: TGTGCCAGCAGCCAAGATTTTCTGGGGAAAAACATTCAGTACTTC.

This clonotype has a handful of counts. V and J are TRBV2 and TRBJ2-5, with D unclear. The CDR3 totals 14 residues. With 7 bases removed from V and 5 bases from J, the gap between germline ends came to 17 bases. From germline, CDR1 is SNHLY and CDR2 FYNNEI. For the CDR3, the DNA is TGTGCCAGCACATTAGGGTTGGGGTTGGAGACCCAGTACTTC. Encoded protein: CASTLGLGLETQYF.

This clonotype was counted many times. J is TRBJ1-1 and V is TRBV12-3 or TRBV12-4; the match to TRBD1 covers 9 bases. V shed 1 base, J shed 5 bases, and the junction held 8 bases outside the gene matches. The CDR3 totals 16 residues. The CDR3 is CASSLVTGGGLTEAFF. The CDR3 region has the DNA TGTGCCAGCAGTTTAGTCACAGGGGGCGGTTTGACTGAAGCTTTCTTT.

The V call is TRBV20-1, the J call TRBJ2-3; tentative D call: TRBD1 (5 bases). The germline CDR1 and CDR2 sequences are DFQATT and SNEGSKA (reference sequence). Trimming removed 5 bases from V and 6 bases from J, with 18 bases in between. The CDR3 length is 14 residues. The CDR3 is CSAPLGVGHDTQYF. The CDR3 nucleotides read TGCAGTGCTCCGTTAGGGGTCGGACACGATACGCAGTATTTT.

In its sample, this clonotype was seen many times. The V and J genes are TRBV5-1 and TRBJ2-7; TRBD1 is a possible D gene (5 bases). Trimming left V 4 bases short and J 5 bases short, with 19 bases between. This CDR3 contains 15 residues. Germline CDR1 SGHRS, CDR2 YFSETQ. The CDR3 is CASSKDNKHVDEQYF. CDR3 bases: TGCGCCAGCAGCAAGGACAACAAGCACGTGGACGAGCAGTACTTC.

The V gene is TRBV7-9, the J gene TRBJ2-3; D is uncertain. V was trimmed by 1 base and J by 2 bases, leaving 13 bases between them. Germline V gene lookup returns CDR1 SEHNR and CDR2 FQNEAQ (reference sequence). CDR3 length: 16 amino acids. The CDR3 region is CASSLGVNGYTDTQYF. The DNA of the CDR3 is TGTGCCAGCAGCTTAGGCGTGAATGGTTACACAGATACGCAGTATTTT. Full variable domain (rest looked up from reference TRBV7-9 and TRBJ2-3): DTGVSQNPRHKITKRGQNVTFRCDPISEHNRLYWYRQTLGQGPEFLTYFQNEAQLEKSRLLSDRFSAERPKGSFSTLEIQRTEQGDSAMYLCASSLGVNGYTDTQYFGPGTRLTVL.

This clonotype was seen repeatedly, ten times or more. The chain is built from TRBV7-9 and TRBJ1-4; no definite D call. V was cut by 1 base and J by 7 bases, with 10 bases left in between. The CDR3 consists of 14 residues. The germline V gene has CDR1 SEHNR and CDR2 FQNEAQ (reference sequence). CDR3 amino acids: CASSLVSPAEKLFF. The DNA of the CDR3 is TGTGCCAGCAGCTTAGTTTCCCCAGCTGAAAAACTGTTTTTT.

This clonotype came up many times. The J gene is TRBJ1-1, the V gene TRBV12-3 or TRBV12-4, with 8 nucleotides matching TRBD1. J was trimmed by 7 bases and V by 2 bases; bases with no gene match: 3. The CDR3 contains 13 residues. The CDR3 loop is CASSLQGASEAFF. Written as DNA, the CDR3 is TGTGCCAGCAGTTTACAGGGGGCGAGTGAAGCTTTCTTT.

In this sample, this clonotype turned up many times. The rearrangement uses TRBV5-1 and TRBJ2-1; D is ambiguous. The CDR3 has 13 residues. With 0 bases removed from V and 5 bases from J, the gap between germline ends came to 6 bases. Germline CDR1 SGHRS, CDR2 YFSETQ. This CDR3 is CASSLAANNEQFF. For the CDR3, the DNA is TGCGCCAGCAGCTTGGCCGCGAACAATGAGCAGTTCTTC.

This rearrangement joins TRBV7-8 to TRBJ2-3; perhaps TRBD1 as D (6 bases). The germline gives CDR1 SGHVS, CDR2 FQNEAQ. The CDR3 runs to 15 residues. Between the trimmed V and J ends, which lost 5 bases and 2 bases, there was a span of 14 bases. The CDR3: CASSLRDIYTDTQYF. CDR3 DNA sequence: TGTGCCAGCAGCCTTCGGGACATTTACACAGATACGCAGTATTTT.

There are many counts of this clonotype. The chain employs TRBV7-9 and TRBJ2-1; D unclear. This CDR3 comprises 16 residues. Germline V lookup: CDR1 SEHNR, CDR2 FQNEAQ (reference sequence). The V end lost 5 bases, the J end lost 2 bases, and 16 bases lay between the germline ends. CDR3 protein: CASSPVARITYNEQFF. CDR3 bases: TGTGCCAGCAGCCCCGTCGCTCGCATAACCTACAATGAGCAGTTCTTC.

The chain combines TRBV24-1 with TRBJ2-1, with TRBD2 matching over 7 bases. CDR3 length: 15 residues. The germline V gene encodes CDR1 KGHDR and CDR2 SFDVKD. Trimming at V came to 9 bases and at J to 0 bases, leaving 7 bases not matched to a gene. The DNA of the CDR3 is TGTGCCACCGGTCCGCGGGGGAACTCCTACAATGAGCAGTTCTTC. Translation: CATGPRGNSYNEQFF.